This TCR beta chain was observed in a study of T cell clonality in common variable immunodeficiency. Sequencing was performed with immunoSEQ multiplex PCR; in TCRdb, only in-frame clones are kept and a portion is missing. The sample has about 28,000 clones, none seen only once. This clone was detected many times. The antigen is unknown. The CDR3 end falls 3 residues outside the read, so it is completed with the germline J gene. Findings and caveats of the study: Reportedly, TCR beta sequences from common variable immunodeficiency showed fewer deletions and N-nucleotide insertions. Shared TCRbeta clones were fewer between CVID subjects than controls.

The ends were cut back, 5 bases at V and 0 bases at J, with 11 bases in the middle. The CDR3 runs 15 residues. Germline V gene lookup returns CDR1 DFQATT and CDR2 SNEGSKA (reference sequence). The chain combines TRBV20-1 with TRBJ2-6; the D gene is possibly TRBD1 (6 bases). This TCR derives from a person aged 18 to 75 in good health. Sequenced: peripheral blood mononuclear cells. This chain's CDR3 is CSAGDTTSGANVLTF. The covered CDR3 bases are TGCAGTGCTGGGGACACCACCTCTGGGGCCAACGTC.